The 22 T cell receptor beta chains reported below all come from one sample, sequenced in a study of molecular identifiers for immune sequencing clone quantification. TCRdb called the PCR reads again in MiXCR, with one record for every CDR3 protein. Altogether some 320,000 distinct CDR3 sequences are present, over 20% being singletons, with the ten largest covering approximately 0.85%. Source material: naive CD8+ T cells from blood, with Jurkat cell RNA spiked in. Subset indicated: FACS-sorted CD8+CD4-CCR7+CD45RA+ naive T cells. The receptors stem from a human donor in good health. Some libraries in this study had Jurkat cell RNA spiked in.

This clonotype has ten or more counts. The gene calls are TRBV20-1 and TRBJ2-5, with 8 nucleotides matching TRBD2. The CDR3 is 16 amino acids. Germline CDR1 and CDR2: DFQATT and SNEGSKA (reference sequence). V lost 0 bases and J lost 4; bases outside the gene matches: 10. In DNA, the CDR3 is TGCAGTGCTAGAGATAGGAGCGGGGGTTGGTTAGAGACCCAGTACTTC. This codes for CSARDRSGGWLETQYF.

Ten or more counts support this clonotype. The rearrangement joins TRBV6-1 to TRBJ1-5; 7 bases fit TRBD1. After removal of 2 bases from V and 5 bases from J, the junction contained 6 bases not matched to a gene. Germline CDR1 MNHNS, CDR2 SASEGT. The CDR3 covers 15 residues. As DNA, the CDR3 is TGTGCCAGCAGTGAAAGTCAGGGGGTATATCAGCCCCAGCATTTT. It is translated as CASSESQGVYQPQHF.

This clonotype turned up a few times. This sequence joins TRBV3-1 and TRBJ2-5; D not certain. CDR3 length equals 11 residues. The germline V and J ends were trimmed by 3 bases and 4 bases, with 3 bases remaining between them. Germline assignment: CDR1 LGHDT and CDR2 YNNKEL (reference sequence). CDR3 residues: CASSHSETQYF. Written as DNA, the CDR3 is TGTGCCAGCAGCCATTCAGAGACCCAGTACTTC.

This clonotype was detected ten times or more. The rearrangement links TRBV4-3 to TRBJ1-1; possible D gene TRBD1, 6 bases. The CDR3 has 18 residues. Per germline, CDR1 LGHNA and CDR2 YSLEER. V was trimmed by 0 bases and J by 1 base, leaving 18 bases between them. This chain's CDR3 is CASSQDDGVAGANTEAFF. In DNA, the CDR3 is TGCGCCAGCAGCCAAGATGACGGGGTTGCAGGGGCGAACACTGAAGCTTTCTTT.

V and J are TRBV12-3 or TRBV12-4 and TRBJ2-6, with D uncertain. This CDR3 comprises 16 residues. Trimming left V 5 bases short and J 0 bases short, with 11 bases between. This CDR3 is CASSPGLLSGANVLTF. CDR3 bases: TGTGCCAGCAGTCCGGGTCTTCTCTCTGGGGCCAACGTCCTGACTTTC.

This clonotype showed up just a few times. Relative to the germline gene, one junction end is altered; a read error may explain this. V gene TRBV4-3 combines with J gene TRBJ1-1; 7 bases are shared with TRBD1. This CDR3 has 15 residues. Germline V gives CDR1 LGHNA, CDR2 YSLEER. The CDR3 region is CASSEDRALGAEAFF. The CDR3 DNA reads TGCGCCAGCAGCGAAGACAGGGCCCTTGGGGCTGAAGCTTTCTTT.

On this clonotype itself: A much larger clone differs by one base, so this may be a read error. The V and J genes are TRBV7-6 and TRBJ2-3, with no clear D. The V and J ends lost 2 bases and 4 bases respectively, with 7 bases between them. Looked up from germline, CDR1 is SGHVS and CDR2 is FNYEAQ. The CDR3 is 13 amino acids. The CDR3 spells CASSLTVADTQYF. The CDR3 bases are TGTGCCAGCAGCTTAACGGTGGCAGATACGCAGTATTTT. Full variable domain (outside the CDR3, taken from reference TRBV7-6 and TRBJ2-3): GAGVSQSPRYKVTKRGQDVALRCDPISGHVSLYWYRQALGQGPEFLTYFNYEAQQDKSGLPNDRFSAERPEGSISTLTIQRTEQRDSAMYRCASSLTVADTQYFGPGTRLTVL.

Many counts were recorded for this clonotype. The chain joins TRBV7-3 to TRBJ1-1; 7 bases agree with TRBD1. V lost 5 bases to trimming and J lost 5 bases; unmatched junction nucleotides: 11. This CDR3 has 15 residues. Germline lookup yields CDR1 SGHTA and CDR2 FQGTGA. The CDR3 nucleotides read TGTGCCAGCAGCGCATCCGGGACAGCCGGGACTGAAGCTTTCTTT. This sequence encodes CASSASGTAGTEAFF.

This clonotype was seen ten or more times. The CDR3 spells CASTLTTGGGYEQYF. The DNA for the CDR3 is TGTGCCAGCACCTTAACGACAGGGGGCGGGTACGAGCAGTACTTC. The chain uses TRBV27 and TRBJ2-7; TRBD1 aligns across 10 bases. This CDR3 spans 15 amino acids. The germline CDR1 and CDR2 sequences are MNHEY and SMNVEV (reference sequence). V was clipped by 7 bases and J by 4 bases; unmatched bases: 10.

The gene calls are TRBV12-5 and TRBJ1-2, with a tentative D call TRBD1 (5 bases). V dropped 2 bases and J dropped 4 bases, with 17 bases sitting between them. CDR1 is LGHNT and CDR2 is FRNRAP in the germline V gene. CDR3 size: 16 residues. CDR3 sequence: CASGLTPGPAGYGYTF. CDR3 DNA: TGTGCTAGTGGTTTGACCCCGGGGCCGGCCGGCTATGGCTACACCTTC. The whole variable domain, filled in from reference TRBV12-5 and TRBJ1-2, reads DARVTQTPRHKVTEMGQEVTMRCQPILGHNTVFWYRQTMMQGLELLAYFRNRAPLDDSGMPKDRFSAEMPDATLATLKIQPSEPRDSAVYFCASGLTPGPAGYGYTFGSGTRLTVV.

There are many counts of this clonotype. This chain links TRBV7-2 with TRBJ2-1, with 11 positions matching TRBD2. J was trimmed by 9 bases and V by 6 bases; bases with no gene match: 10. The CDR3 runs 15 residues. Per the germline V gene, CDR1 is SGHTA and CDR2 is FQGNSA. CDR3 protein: CASRSLAGGFVEQFF. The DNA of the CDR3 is TGTGCCAGCAGGTCCCTAGCGGGGGGCTTTGTTGAGCAGTTCTTC.

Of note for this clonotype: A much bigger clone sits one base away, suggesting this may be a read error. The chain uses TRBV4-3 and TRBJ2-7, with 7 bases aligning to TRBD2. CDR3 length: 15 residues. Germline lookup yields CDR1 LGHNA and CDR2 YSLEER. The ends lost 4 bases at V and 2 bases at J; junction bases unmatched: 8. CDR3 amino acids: CASSPGGKGTYEQYF. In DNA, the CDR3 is TGCGCCAGCAGCCCCGGGGGGAAGGGTACCTACGAGCAGTACTTC.

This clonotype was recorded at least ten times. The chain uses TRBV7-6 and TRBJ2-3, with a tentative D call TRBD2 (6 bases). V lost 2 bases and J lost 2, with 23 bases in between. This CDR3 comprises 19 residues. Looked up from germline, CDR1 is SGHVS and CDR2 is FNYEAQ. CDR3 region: CASSLIGARRREDTDTQYF. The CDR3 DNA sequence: TGTGCCAGCAGCTTAATCGGTGCCCGTCGGAGGGAGGACACAGATACGCAGTATTTT.

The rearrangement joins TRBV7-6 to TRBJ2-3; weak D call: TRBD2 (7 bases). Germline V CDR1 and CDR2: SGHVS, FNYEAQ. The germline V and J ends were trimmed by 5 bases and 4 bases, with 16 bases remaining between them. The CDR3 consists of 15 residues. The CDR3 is CASSGVGGGADTQYF. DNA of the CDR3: TGTGCCAGCAGCGGAGTGGGGGGGGGCGCAGATACGCAGTATTTT.

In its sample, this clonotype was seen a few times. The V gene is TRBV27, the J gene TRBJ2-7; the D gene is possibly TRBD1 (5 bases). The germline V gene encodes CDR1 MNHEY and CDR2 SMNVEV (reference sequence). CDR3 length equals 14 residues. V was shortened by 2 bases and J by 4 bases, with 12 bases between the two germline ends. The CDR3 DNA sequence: TGTGCCAGCAGTTTAAGGGGAAGAGCGTACGAGCAGTACTTC. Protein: CASSLRGRAYEQYF.

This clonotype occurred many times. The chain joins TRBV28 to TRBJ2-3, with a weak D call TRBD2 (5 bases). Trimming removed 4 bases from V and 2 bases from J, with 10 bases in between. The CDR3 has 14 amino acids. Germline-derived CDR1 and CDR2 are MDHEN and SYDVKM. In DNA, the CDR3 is TGTGCCAGCAGTTCCCGGGATTTCACAGATACGCAGTATTTT. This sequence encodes CASSSRDFTDTQYF.

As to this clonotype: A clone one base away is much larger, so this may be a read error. CDR3 in amino acids: CASSEISGISYEQYF. CDR3 DNA sequence: TGTGCCAGCAGTGAAATTAGCGGGATCTCCTACGAGCAGTACTTC. The V call is TRBV2, the J call TRBJ2-7; 8 bases map to TRBD2. CDR3 length equals 15 residues. Trimming removed 2 bases from V and 0 bases from J; junction bases left unmatched: 3. Germline CDR1 reads SNHLY; CDR2 reads FYNNEI.

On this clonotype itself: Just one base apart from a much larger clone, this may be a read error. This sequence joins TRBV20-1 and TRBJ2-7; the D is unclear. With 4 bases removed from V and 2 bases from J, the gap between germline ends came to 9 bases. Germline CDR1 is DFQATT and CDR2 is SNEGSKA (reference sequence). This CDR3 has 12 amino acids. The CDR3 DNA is TGCAGTGCTAATGCACTTGCCTACGAGCAGTACTTC. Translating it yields CSANALAYEQYF.

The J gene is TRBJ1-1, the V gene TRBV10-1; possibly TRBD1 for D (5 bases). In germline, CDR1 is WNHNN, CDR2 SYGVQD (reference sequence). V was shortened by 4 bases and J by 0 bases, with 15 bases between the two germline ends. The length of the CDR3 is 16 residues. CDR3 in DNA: TGCGCCAGCAGTGGGGGGGGGGGACGTATGAACACTGAAGCTTTCTTT. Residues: CASSGGGGRMNTEAFF.

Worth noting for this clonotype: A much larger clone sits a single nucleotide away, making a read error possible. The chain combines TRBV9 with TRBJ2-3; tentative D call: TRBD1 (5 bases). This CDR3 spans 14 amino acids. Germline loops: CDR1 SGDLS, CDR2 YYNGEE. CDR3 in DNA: TGTGCCAGCAGCGTAGAGGGGAAGATAGATACGCGGTATTTT. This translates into CASSVEGKIDTRYF.

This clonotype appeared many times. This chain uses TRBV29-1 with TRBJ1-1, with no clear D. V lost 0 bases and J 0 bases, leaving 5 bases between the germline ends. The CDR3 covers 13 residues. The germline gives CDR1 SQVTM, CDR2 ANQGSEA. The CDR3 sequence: CSVEDSLNTEAFF. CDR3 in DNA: TGCAGCGTTGAAGATTCTTTGAACACTGAAGCTTTCTTT.

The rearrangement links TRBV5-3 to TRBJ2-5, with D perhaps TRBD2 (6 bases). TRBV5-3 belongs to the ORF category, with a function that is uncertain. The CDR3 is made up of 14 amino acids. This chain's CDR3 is CVSSLGLAPETQYF. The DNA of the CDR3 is TGTGTCAGCAGCTTGGGACTGGCACCAGAGACCCAGTACTTC.